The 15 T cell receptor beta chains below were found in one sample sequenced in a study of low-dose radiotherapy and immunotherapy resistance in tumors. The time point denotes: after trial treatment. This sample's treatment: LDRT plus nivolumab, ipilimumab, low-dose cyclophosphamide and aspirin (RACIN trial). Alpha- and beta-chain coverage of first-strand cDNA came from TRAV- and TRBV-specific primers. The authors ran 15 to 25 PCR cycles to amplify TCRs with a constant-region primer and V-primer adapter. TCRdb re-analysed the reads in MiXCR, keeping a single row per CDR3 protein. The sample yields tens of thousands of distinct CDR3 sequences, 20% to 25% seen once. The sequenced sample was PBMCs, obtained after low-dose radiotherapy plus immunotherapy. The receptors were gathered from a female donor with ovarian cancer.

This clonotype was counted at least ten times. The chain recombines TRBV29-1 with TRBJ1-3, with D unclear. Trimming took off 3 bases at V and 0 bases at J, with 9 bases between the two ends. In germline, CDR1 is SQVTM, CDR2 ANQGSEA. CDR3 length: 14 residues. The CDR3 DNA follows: TGCAGCGTTGAGAGAGATATCTCTGGAAACACCATATATTTT. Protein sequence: CSVERDISGNTIYF. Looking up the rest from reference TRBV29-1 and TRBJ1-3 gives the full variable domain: SAVISQKPSRDICQRGTSLTIQCQVDSQVTMMFWYRQQPGQSLTLIATANQGSEATYESGFVIDKFPISRPNLTFSTLTVSNMSPEDSSIYLCSVERDISGNTIYFGEGSWLTVV.

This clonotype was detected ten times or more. For the CDR3, the DNA is TGCGCCAGCAGCCAATTGGCAGGGGGCGAGAACACTGAAGCTTTCTTT. It codes for CASSQLAGGENTEAFF. The rearrangement links TRBV4-1 to TRBJ1-1; 8 bases are a match to TRBD1. The CDR3 length is 16 residues. After removal of 2 bases from V and 1 base from J, the junction contained 6 bases not matched to a gene. The germline V gene has CDR1 MGHRA and CDR2 YSYEKL.

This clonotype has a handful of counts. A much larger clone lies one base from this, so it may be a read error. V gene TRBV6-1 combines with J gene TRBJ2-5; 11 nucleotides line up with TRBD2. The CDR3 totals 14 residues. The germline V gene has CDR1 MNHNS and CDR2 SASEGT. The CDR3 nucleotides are TGTGCCAGCAGTTCCGGGACTAGCGGAGAGAACCAGTACTTC. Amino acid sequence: CASSSGTSGENQYF.

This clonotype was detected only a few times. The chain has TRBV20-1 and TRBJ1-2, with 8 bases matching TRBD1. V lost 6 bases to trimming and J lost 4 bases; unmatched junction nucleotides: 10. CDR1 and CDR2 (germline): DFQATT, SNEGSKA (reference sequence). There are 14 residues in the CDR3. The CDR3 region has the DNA TGCAGTGCGGAGAAACCCGGGACAGGCTATGGCTACACCTTC. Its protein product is CSAEKPGTGYGYTF.

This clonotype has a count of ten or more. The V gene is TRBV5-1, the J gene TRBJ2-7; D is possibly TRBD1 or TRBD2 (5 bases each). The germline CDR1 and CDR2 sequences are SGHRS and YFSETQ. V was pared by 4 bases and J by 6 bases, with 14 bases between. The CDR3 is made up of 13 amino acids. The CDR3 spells CASSLEGPLEQYF. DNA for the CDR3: TGCGCCAGCAGCCTAGAGGGGCCCCTCGAGCAGTACTTC.

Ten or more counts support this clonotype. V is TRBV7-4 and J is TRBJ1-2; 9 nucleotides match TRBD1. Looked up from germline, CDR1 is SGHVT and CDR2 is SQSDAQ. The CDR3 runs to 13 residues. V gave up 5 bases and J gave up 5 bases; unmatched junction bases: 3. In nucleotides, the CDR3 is TGTGCCAGCAGCCGGGACAGGGATTATGGCTACACCTTC. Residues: CASSRDRDYGYTF.

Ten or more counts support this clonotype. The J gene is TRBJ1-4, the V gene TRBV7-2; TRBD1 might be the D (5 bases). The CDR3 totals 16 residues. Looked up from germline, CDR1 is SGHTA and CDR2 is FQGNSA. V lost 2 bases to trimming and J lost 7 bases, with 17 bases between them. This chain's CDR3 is CASSLTTTVLGEKLFF. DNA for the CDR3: TGTGCCAGCAGCTTAACAACGACAGTTCTTGGTGAAAAACTGTTTTTT.

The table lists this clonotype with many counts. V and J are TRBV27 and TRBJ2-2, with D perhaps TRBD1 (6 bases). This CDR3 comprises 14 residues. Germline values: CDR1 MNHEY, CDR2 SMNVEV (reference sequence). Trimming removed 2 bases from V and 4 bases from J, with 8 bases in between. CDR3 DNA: TGTGCCAGCAGTTTAGGGGGCGGCACCGGGGAGCTGTTTTTT. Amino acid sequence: CASSLGGGTGELFF.

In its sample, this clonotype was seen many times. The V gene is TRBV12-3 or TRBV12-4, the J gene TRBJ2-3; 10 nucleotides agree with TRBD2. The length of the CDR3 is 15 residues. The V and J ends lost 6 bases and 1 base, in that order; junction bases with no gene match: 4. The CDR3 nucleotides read TGTGCCAGCAGCCTAGCGGGGGCCCGCACAGATACGCAGTATTTT. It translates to CASSLAGARTDTQYF.

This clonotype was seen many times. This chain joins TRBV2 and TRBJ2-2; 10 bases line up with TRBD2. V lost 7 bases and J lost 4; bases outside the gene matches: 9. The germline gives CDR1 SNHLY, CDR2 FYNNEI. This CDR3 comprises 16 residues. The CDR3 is CASKSGTSVATGELFF. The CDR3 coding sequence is TGTGCCAGCAAATCCGGGACTAGCGTCGCCACCGGGGAGCTGTTTTTT.

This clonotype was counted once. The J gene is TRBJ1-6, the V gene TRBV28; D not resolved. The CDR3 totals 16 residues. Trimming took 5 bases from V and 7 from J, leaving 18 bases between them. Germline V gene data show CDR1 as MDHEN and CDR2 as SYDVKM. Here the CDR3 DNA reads TGTGCCAGCAGTACTGGGGAGATTCTTTTAAATTCACCCCTCCACTTT. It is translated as CASSTGEILLNSPLHF. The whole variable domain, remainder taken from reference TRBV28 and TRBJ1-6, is DVKVTQSSRYLVKRTGEKVFLECVQDMDHENMFWYRQDPGLGLRLIYFSYDVKMKEKGDIPEGYSVSREKKERFSLILESASTNQTSMYLCASSTGEILLNSPLHFGNGTRLTVT.

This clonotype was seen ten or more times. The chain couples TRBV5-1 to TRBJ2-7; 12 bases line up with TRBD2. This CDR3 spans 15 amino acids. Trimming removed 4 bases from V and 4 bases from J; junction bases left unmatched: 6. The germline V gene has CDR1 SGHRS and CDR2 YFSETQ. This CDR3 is CASSPLAGGPYEQYF. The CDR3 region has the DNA TGCGCCAGCAGCCCCCTAGCGGGAGGGCCGTACGAGCAGTACTTC.

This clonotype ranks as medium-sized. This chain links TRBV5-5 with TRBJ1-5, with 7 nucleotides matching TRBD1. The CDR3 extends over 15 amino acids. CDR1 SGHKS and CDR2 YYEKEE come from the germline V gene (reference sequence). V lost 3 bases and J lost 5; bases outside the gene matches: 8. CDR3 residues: CASSSRGGRDQPQHF. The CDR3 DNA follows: TGTGCCAGCAGCTCCAGGGGGGGGCGCGATCAGCCCCAGCATTTT.

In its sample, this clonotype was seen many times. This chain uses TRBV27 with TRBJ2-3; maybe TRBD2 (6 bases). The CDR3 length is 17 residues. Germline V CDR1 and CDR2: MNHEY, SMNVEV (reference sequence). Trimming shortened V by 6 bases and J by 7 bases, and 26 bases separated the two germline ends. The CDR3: CASRTVGMTGDGYTQYF. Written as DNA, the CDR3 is TGTGCCAGCAGGACAGTGGGAATGACGGGAGACGGGTATACGCAGTATTTT.

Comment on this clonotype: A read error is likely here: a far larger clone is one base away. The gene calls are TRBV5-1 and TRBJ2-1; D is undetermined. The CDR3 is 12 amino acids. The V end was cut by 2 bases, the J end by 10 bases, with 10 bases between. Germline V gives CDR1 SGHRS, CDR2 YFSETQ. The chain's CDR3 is CASSFSSYEQFF. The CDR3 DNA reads TGCGCCAGCAGCTTTTCCTCCTACGAGCAGTTCTTC.